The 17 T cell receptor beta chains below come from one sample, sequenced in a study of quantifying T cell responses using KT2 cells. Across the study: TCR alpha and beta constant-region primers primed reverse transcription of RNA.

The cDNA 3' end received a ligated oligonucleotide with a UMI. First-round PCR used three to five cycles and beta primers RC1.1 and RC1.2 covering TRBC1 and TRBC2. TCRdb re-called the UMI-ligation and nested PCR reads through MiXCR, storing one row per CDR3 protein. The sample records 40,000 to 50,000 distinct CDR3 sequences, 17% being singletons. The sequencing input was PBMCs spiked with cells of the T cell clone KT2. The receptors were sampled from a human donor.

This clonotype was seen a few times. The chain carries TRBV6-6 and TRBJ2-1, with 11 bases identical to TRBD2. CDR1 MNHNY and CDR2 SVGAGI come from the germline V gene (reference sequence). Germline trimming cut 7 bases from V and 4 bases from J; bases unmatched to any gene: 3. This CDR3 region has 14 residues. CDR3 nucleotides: TGTGCCAGCATTGTAGCGGGAGGGTACAATGAGCAGTTCTTC. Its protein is CASIVAGGYNEQFF.

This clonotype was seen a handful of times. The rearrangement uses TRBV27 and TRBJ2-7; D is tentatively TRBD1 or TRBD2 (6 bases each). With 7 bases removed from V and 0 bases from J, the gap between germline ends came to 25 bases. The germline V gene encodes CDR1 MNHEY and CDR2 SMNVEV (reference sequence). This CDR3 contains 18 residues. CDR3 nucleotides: TGTGCCAGCATTGGAGGTGTTGGGGGGCCCGGGATCTCCTACGAGCAGTACTTC. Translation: CASIGGVGGPGISYEQYF.

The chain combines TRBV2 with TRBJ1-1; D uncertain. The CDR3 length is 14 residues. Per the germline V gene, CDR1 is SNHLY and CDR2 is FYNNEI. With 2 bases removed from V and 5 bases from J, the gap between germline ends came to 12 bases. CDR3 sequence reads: CASSELSTRTEAFF. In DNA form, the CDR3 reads TGTGCCAGCAGTGAACTTTCGACCAGGACTGAAGCTTTCTTT.

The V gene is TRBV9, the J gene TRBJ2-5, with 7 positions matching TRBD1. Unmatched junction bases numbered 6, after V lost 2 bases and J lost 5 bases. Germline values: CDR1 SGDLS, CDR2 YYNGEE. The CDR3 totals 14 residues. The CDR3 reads CASSVGQGEETQYF. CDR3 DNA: TGTGCCAGCAGCGTGGGTCAGGGGGAGGAGACCCAGTACTTC.

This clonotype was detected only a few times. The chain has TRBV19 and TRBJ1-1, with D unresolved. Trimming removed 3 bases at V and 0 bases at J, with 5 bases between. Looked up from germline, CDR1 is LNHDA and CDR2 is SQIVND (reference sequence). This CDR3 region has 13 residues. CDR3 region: CASSIKVNTEAFF. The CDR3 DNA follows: TGTGCCAGTAGTATTAAAGTGAACACTGAAGCTTTCTTT.

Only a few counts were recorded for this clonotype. The CDR3 protein is CAWSGSTDTQYF. Here the CDR3 DNA reads TGTGCCTGGAGTGGCAGCACAGATACGCAGTATTTT. V usage is TRBV30 and J usage is TRBJ2-3; the D is unclear. The ends were cut back, 1 base at V and 0 bases at J, with 2 bases in the middle. The CDR3 sequence is 12 residues long. In germline, CDR1 is GTSNPN, CDR2 SVGIG (reference sequence).

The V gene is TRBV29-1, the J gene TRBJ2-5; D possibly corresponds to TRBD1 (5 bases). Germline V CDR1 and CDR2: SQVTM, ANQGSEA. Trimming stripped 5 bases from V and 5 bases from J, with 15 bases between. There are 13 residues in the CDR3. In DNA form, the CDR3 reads TGCAGCGTTCCCCAGGGTGGACGGGAGACCCAGTACTTC. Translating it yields CSVPQGGRETQYF.

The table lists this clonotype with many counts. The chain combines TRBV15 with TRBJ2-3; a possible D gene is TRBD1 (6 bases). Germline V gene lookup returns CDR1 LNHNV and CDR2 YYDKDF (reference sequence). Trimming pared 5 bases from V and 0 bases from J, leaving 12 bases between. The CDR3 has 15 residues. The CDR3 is CATSLDRRSTDTQYF. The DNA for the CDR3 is TGTGCCACCAGCTTAGACAGGCGGAGCACAGATACGCAGTATTTT.

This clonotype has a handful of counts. CDR3 bases: TGTGCCAGCAGCTCCGGTAGCGCGTTCTACTATGGCTACACCTTC. Translating gives CASSSGSAFYYGYTF. The chain couples TRBV7-9 to TRBJ1-2; D unclear. The CDR3 spans 15 residues. Germline CDR1 SEHNR, CDR2 FQNEAQ (reference sequence). V was trimmed by 4 bases and J by 3 bases, leaving 15 bases between them.

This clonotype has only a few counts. DNA of the CDR3: TGTGCCAGCAGCCAAGGTTCCGGGAACACCGGGGAGCTGTTTTTT. Its translation: CASSQGSGNTGELFF. The chain combines TRBV3-1 with TRBJ2-2; D gene uncertain. Between the trimmed V and J ends, which lost 1 base and 1 base, there was a span of 7 bases. Per germline, CDR1 LGHDT and CDR2 YNNKEL (reference sequence). This CDR3 has 15 amino acids. The full variable domain, with the rest looked up from reference TRBV3-1 and TRBJ2-2, is DTAVSQTPKYLVTQMGNDKSIKCEQNLGHDTMYWYKQDSKKFLKIMFSYNNKELIINETVPNRFSPKSPDKAHLNLHINSLELGDSAVYFCASSQGSGNTGELFFGEGSRLTVL.

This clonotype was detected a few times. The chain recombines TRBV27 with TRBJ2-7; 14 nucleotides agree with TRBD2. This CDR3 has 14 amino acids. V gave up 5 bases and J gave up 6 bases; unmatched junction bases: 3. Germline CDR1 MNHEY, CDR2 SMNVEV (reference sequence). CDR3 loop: CASSRLAGGVEQYF. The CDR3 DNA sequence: TGTGCCAGCAGTAGACTAGCGGGAGGGGTCGAGCAGTACTTC.

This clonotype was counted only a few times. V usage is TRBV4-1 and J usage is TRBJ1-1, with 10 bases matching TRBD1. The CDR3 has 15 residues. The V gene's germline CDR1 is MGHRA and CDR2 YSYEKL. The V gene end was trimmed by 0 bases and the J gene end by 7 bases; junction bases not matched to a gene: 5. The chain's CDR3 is CASSQDDRGLGEAFF. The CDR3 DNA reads TGCGCCAGCAGCCAAGACGACAGGGGGCTGGGTGAAGCTTTCTTT.

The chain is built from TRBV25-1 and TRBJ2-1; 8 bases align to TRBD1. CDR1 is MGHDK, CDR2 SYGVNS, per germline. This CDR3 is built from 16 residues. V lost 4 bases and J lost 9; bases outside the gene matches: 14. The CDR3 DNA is TGTGCCAGCAGTGTAGGAGGACAGGGCATGGGGAGTGAGCAGTTCTTC. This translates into CASSVGGQGMGSEQFF. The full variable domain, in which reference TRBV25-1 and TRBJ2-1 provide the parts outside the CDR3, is EADIYQTPRYLVIGTGKKITLECSQTMGHDKMYWYQQDPGMELHLIHYSYGVNSTEKGDLSSESTVSRIRTEHFPLTLESARPSHTSQYLCASSVGGQGMGSEQFFGPGTRLTVL.

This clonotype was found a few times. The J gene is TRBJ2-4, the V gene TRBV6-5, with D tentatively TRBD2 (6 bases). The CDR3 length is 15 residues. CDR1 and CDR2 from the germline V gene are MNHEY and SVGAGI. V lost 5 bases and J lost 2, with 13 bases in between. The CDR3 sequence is CASSNPGTSKNIQYF. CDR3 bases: TGTGCCAGCAGTAACCCCGGGACTTCCAAAAACATTCAGTACTTC.

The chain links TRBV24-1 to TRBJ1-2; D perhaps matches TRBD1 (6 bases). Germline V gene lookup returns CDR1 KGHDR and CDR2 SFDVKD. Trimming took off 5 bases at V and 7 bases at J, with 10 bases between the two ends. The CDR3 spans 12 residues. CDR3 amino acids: CATSAGAFGYTF. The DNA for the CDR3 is TGTGCCACCAGTGCAGGGGCTTTTGGCTACACCTTC.

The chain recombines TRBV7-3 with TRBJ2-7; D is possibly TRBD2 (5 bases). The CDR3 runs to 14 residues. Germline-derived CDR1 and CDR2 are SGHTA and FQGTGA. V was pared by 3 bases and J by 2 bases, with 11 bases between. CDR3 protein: CASSLGRFPYEQYF. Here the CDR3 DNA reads TGTGCCAGCAGCTTGGGGAGATTCCCCTACGAGCAGTACTTC.

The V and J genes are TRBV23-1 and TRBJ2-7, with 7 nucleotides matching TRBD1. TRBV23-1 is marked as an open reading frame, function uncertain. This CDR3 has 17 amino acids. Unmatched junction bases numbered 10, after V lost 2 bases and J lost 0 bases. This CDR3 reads CASSQRGQPPSSYEQYF. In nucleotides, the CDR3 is TGCGCCAGCAGTCAAAGGGGGCAGCCACCAAGCTCCTACGAGCAGTACTTC.